This is a list of T cell receptor beta chains from one sample in a study of beta chain features in type 1 diabetes. The table came from immunoSEQ multiplex PCR; TCRdb's copy has only in-frame clones and leaves some out. The sample records roughly 100,000 clones, roughly 28% being singletons. The specimen sequenced was central memory CD4+ T cells from blood. The receptors were gathered from a woman aged 18-29 years with type 1 diabetes. CDR3s include the opening cysteine and the closing phenylalanine or tryptophan. Each record gives: clone size, J gene, D gene, V gene, CDR3 DNA, CDR3 protein. A D gene is named only where the DNA matches it firmly. Expanded clones are given a class, and other clones once, few, many or no size at all.

clone_size: few; j_call: TRBJ2-3; d_call: .; v_call: TRBV6-1; cdr3_nt: TGTGCCAGCAGTGAATCGGAGAATACGCAGTATTTT; cdr3_aa: CASSESENTQYF
clone_size: few; j_call: TRBJ2-3; d_call: TRBD1; v_call: TRBV28; cdr3_nt: TGTGCCAGCAGTACTGGACAGGGGGCGCTTGGTGAGCGCGCAGATACGCAGTATTTT; cdr3_aa: CASSTGQGALGERADTQYF
clone_size: few; j_call: TRBJ2-7; d_call: .; v_call: TRBV2; cdr3_nt: TGTGCCAGCAGACTCTCCTACGAGCAGTACTTC; cdr3_aa: CASRLSYEQYF
clone_size: .; j_call: TRBJ2-7; d_call: TRBD2; v_call: TRBV19; cdr3_nt: TGTGCCAGTAGTATTCCGGGACTAGCGGCTTACGAGCAGTACTTC; cdr3_aa: CASSIPGLAAYEQYF
clone_size: .; j_call: TRBJ2-2; d_call: .; v_call: TRBV2; cdr3_nt: TGTGCCAGCAGAGAGACTGCACCCGGGGAGCTGTTTTTT; cdr3_aa: CASRETAPGELFF
clone_size: .; j_call: TRBJ1-5; d_call: .; v_call: TRBV19; cdr3_nt: TGTGCCAGTAACTTCATACGGGGGGTGGGGAGCAATCAGCCCCAGCATTTT; cdr3_aa: CASNFIRGVGSNQPQHF
clone_size: .; j_call: TRBJ2-5; d_call: TRBD1; v_call: TRBV9; cdr3_nt: TGTGCCAGCAGCGTATCGGGACAGATTGGAGAGACCCAGTACTTC; cdr3_aa: CASSVSGQIGETQYF
clone_size: few; j_call: TRBJ1-2; d_call: .; v_call: TRBV5-4; cdr3_nt: TGTGCCAGCAGCTTGGCCGGTCGGATTCAGGAATTAGGCTACACCTTC; cdr3_aa: CASSLAGRIQELGYTF
clone_size: .; j_call: TRBJ2-3; d_call: .; v_call: TRBV30; cdr3_nt: TGTGCCTGGAACGGCGGTGATACGCAGTATTTT; cdr3_aa: CAWNGGDTQYF
clone_size: .; j_call: TRBJ1-3; d_call: TRBD1; v_call: TRBV4-1; cdr3_nt: TGCGCCAGCAGCCAACCGACAGGGGCTGGAAACACCATATATTTT; cdr3_aa: CASSQPTGAGNTIYF
clone_size: few; j_call: TRBJ1-5; d_call: TRBD1; v_call: TRBV27; cdr3_nt: TGTGCCAGCAAGCAAACGGGACAGGGAAATCAGCCCCAGCATTTT; cdr3_aa: CASKQTGQGNQPQHF
clone_size: few; j_call: TRBJ1-1; d_call: .; v_call: TRBV18; cdr3_nt: TGTGCCAGCTCACTATACTTCTCGGACAGCGGCGAAGCTTTCTTT; cdr3_aa: CASSLYFSDSGEAFF
clone_size: .; j_call: TRBJ2-3; d_call: TRBD2; v_call: TRBV15; cdr3_nt: TGTGCCACCAGCGCGAGCGGGAGGGACACAGATACGCAGTATTTT; cdr3_aa: CATSASGRDTDTQYF
clone_size: many; j_call: TRBJ2-7; d_call: .; v_call: TRBV18; cdr3_nt: TGTGCCAGCTCATTCGGGAGCGTCATCTACGAGCAGTACTTC; cdr3_aa: CASSFGSVIYEQYF
clone_size: .; j_call: TRBJ2-1; d_call: TRBD2; v_call: TRBV4-3; cdr3_nt: TGCGCCAGCAGCCAAGAACCTAGCGGGAAACAAAATGAGCAGTTCTTC; cdr3_aa: CASSQEPSGKQNEQFF
clone_size: few; j_call: TRBJ1-2; d_call: TRBD1; v_call: TRBV18; cdr3_nt: TGTGCCAGCTCACCCACCGGGACAGTATTCTATGGCTACACCTTC; cdr3_aa: CASSPTGTVFYGYTF
clone_size: .; j_call: TRBJ2-3; d_call: .; v_call: TRBV20-1; cdr3_nt: TGCAGTGCTCTCAGGATAGATACGCAGTATTTT; cdr3_aa: CSALRIDTQYF
clone_size: .; j_call: TRBJ1-5; d_call: .; v_call: TRBV2; cdr3_nt: TGTGCCAGCAGTTCCTTTACAGGGTGGAATCAGCCCCAGCATTTT; cdr3_aa: CASSSFTGWNQPQHF
clone_size: .; j_call: TRBJ1-2; d_call: .; v_call: TRBV4-3; cdr3_nt: TGCGCCAGCAGCCAAGCAGTATCCGACTATGGCTACACCTTC; cdr3_aa: CASSQAVSDYGYTF
clone_size: .; j_call: TRBJ1-1; d_call: .; v_call: TRBV30; cdr3_nt: TGTGCCTGGAGTGCCGGGATGAACACTGAAGCTTTCTTT; cdr3_aa: CAWSAGMNTEAFF
clone_size: .; j_call: TRBJ1-1; d_call: TRBD1; v_call: TRBV18; cdr3_nt: TGTGCCAGCTCACCATTAGAGGGGGCCGCGAACACTGAAGCTTTCTTT; cdr3_aa: CASSPLEGAANTEAFF
clone_size: .; j_call: TRBJ2-1; d_call: TRBD2; v_call: TRBV5-4; cdr3_nt: TGTGCCAGCAGCTTGGGTAGCGGGAGGGCCTTGAACTACAATGAGCAGTTCTTC; cdr3_aa: CASSLGSGRALNYNEQFF
clone_size: .; j_call: TRBJ2-1; d_call: TRBD1; v_call: TRBV7-8; cdr3_nt: TGTGCCAGCAGCTTAGACAGGGGGCTTAGGGGGGAAGAGCAGTTCTTC; cdr3_aa: CASSLDRGLRGEEQFF
clone_size: .; j_call: TRBJ2-7; d_call: TRBD2; v_call: TRBV15; cdr3_nt: TGTGCCACCAGCAGAGGACTAGCGGGAGGGGTTGACGAGCAGTACTTC; cdr3_aa: CATSRGLAGGVDEQYF
clone_size: few; j_call: TRBJ2-4; d_call: TRBD2; v_call: TRBV19; cdr3_nt: TGTGCCAGTAGTATTATTCCCGTACTAGCGGTAGCCAAAAACATTCAGTACTTC; cdr3_aa: CASSIIPVLAVAKNIQYF
clone_size: few; j_call: TRBJ2-2; d_call: TRBD1; v_call: TRBV2; cdr3_nt: TGTGCCAGCAGTGGGACAGGGATCACCGGGGAGCTGTTTTTT; cdr3_aa: CASSGTGITGELFF
clone_size: few; j_call: TRBJ2-3; d_call: TRBD2; v_call: TRBV29-1; cdr3_nt: TGCAGCGGCTTTACTAGCGGGAGTTCAGATACGCAGTATTTT; cdr3_aa: CSGFTSGSSDTQYF
clone_size: few; j_call: TRBJ2-1; d_call: TRBD1; v_call: TRBV7-2; cdr3_nt: TGTGCCACCCTGGGACAGCCTTCCTCCTACAATGAGCAGTTCTTC; cdr3_aa: CATLGQPSSYNEQFF
clone_size: .; j_call: TRBJ2-1; d_call: TRBD1; v_call: TRBV28; cdr3_nt: TGTGCCAGCAGTTTCGGGACAGGGGGCGCCGATGAGCAGTTCTTC; cdr3_aa: CASSFGTGGADEQFF
clone_size: .; j_call: TRBJ1-3; d_call: .; v_call: TRBV5-1; cdr3_nt: TGCGCCAGCAGCAACCGACCGCAGGAATACTCTGGAAACACCATATATTTT; cdr3_aa: CASSNRPQEYSGNTIYF
clone_size: .; j_call: TRBJ2-5; d_call: .; v_call: TRBV28; cdr3_nt: TGTGCCAGCAGTTCTGGGGCCCAAGAGACCCAGTACTTC; cdr3_aa: CASSSGAQETQYF
clone_size: .; j_call: TRBJ2-1; d_call: .; v_call: TRBV7-2; cdr3_nt: TGTGCCAGCAGCGTACTAGGTTGGAATGAGCAGTTCTTC; cdr3_aa: CASSVLGWNEQFF
clone_size: .; j_call: TRBJ2-3; d_call: .; v_call: TRBV10-3; cdr3_nt: TGTGCCATCAGTGAGACCGCGGAAGGCCCCCATACGCAGTATTTT; cdr3_aa: CAISETAEGPHTQYF
clone_size: .; j_call: TRBJ2-7; d_call: .; v_call: TRBV28; cdr3_nt: TGTGCCAGCAGTTTGAGCGGAGGCAACTACGAGCAGTACTTC; cdr3_aa: CASSLSGGNYEQYF
clone_size: .; j_call: TRBJ1-1; d_call: .; v_call: TRBV5-4; cdr3_nt: TGTGCCAGCAGCTTGGACAGCTCGAACACTGAAGCTTTCTTT; cdr3_aa: CASSLDSSNTEAFF
clone_size: .; j_call: TRBJ2-5; d_call: TRBD2; v_call: TRBV7-6; cdr3_nt: TGTGCCAGCAGCGATAATCCCCGGACTAGCCGCTCGGGGCAGTACTTC; cdr3_aa: CASSDNPRTSRSGQYF
clone_size: few; j_call: TRBJ1-1; d_call: TRBD1; v_call: TRBV18; cdr3_nt: TGTGCCAGCTCTCCTCAAGGCCCAGGGGGAGGAACTGAAGCTTTCTTT; cdr3_aa: CASSPQGPGGGTEAFF
clone_size: few; j_call: TRBJ2-7; d_call: TRBD1; v_call: TRBV6-5; cdr3_nt: TGTGCCAGCAGTTACGGCAGGGGGACATACGAGCAGTACTTC; cdr3_aa: CASSYGRGTYEQYF
clone_size: many; j_call: TRBJ2-3; d_call: .; v_call: TRBV19; cdr3_nt: TGTGCCAGTAGAGAGAGGACAGAAAGCACAGATACGCAGTATTTT; cdr3_aa: CASRERTESTDTQYF
clone_size: .; j_call: TRBJ2-3; d_call: .; v_call: TRBV11-2; cdr3_nt: TGTGCCAGCAGCTTAATGGGGCAGGGCCGGGATACGCAGTATTTT; cdr3_aa: CASSLMGQGRDTQYF
clone_size: few; j_call: TRBJ1-1; d_call: TRBD1; v_call: TRBV6-5; cdr3_nt: TGTGCCAGCAGGTCTCCGACAGGGGATACTGAAGCTTTCTTT; cdr3_aa: CASRSPTGDTEAFF
clone_size: .; j_call: TRBJ2-2; d_call: .; v_call: TRBV6-5; cdr3_nt: TGTGCCAGCAGTTACTCGATGGCGGCCTGGGCCGGGGAGCTGTTTTTT; cdr3_aa: CASSYSMAAWAGELFF
clone_size: few; j_call: TRBJ2-7; d_call: .; v_call: TRBV10-3; cdr3_nt: TGTGCCATCAGTGTCCCCAGGGATGGCTACGAGCAGTACTTC; cdr3_aa: CAISVPRDGYEQYF
clone_size: .; j_call: TRBJ1-1; d_call: .; v_call: TRBV7-8; cdr3_nt: TGTGCCAGCAGCTCCCAACCATCGGGGACTGAAGCTTTCTTT; cdr3_aa: CASSSQPSGTEAFF
clone_size: few; j_call: TRBJ2-5; d_call: .; v_call: TRBV2; cdr3_nt: TGTGCCAGCAGTGAACGGGGTCTTGGGACCCAGTACTTC; cdr3_aa: CASSERGLGTQYF
clone_size: few; j_call: TRBJ1-5; d_call: TRBD1; v_call: TRBV30; cdr3_nt: TGTGCCTGGAGACTAGGACAGGGTACCCAGCATTTT; cdr3_aa: CAWRLGQGTQHF
clone_size: once; j_call: TRBJ2-5; d_call: TRBD2; v_call: TRBV11-2; cdr3_nt: TGTGCCAGCAGCCCGACCGCTAGCGGGAGGGTTGGGACCCAGTACTTC; cdr3_aa: CASSPTASGRVGTQYF
clone_size: .; j_call: TRBJ2-5; d_call: .; v_call: TRBV10-2; cdr3_nt: TGCGCCAGCAGTTTTCGGTTGGGCGACAATAACCAAGAGACCCAGTACTTC; cdr3_aa: CASSFRLGDNNQETQYF
clone_size: few; j_call: TRBJ1-2; d_call: TRBD1; v_call: TRBV7-2; cdr3_nt: TGTGCCAGCAGCTTAGGGGGTAGGGGGCAAGGGTATGGCTACACCTTC; cdr3_aa: CASSLGGRGQGYGYTF
clone_size: few; j_call: TRBJ1-1; d_call: .; v_call: TRBV7-9; cdr3_nt: TGTGCCAGCGCTCATATAGGGGCAGGATTGAACACTGAAGCTTTCTTT; cdr3_aa: CASAHIGAGLNTEAFF